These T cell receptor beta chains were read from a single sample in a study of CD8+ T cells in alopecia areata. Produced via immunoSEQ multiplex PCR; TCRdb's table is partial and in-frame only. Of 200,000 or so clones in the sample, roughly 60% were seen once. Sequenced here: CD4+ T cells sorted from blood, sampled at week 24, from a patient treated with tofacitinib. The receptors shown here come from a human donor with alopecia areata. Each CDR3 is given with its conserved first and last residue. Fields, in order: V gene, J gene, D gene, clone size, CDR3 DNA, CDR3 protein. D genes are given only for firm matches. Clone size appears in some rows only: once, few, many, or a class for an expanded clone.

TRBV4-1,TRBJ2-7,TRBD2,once,TGCGCCAGCAGCTCCGGGACTACGCAAGGCGAGCAGTACTTC,CASSSGTTQGEQYF
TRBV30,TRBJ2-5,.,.,TGTGCCTGGAGTCAGGGCAGGGGGGTGTGGGAGACCCAGTACTTC,CAWSQGRGVWETQYF
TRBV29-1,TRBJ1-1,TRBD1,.,TGCAGCGCAAAACAGGGGGCCGGGGCTGAAGCTTTCTTT,CSAKQGAGAEAFF
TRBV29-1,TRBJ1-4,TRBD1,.,TGCAGCGTTGGTTCCCCGGGACAGGCCCGAAAACTGTTTTTT,CSVGSPGQARKLFF
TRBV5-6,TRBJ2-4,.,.,TGTGCCAGCAGCTTAGGTGGAGGGGTATACATTCAGTACTTC,CASSLGGGVYIQYF
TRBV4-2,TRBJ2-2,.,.,TGTGCCAGCAGCCAAGATTCGGCAGCGAACACCGGGGAGCTGTTTTTT,CASSQDSAANTGELFF
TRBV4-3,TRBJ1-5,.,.,TGCGCCAGCAGCCAAGATTGGACACTCCAAGGGCCCCAGCATTTT,CASSQDWTLQGPQHF
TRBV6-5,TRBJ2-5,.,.,TGTGCCAGCGGACGCTCCCAAGAGACCCAGTACTTC,CASGRSQETQYF
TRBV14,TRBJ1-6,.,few,TGTGCCAGCAGCCTCACAGATAATTCACCCCTCCACTTT,CASSLTDNSPLHF
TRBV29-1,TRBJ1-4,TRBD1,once,TGCAGCGTGAGAGAGGGACAGTGGGTAGAGAAACTGTTTTTT,CSVREGQWVEKLFF
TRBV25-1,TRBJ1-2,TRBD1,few,TGTGCCAGCAGTCCACAGGGGGGCTATGGCTACACCTTC,CASSPQGGYGYTF
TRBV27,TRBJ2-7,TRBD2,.,TGTGCCAGCAGCCCACGGGCGGGAGGGGGCGAGCAGTACTTC,CASSPRAGGGEQYF
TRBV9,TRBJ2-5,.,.,TGTGCCAGCAGCGTAGCTCCCGCTACTCTCGGCGGCGGGGCCCAGTACTTC,CASSVAPATLGGGAQYF
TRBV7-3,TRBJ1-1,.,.,TGTGCCAGCAGCTCGAAGGGAGGCCCCGTCTCTGAAGCTTTCTTT,CASSSKGGPVSEAFF
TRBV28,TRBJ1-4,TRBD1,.,TGTGCCAGCTCATTGACGACAGGGATGGGTGTAAAACTGTTTTTT,CASSLTTGMGVKLFF
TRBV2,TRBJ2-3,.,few,TGTGCCAGCAGTGTTTTGAGCGGGAGCACAGATACGCAGTATTTT,CASSVLSGSTDTQYF
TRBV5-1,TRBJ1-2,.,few,TGCGCCAGCAGCACCGGACAGCTTGGCTACACCTTC,CASSTGQLGYTF
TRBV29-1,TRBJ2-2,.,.,TGCAGCGTTCTGAGGGGAACCGGGGAGCTGTTTTTT,CSVLRGTGELFF
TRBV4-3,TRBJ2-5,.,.,TGCGCCAGCAGCCAAGAGGGCACAGGCCAAGAGACCCAGTACTTC,CASSQEGTGQETQYF
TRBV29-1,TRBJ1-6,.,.,TGCAGCGTTCCAGGAGATAATTCACCCCTCCACTTT,CSVPGDNSPLHF